The clone carrying this TCR beta chain was recorded at least ten times. The sample is drawn from a study of T cells in Graves' hyperthyroidism and ophthalmopathy. The V end lost 1 base, the J end lost 6 bases, and 11 bases lay between the germline ends. CDR1 and CDR2 from the germline V gene are SGHRS and YFSETQ. The CDR3 loop spans 13 amino acids. Amplification targeted TCR beta CDR3 regions from RNA transcripts. During a first-round RT-PCR of the TCR CDR3, the HTBI primer set was used. TCRdb fed the multiplex PCR reads into MiXCR, producing one record per CDR3 protein. In the table there are hundreds of thousands of distinct CDR3 sequences, about 15% of which are singletons.

The rearrangement links TRBV5-1 to TRBJ2-7, with D possibly matching TRBD1 (5 bases). The origin of this receptor is a woman aged 40 to 50 with Graves' ophthalmopathy. The sample taken for sequencing was blood. The CDR3 DNA follows: TGCGCCAGCAGCTTGCACCAGGGTACCGAGCAGTACTTC. Translation: CASSLHQGTEQYF.